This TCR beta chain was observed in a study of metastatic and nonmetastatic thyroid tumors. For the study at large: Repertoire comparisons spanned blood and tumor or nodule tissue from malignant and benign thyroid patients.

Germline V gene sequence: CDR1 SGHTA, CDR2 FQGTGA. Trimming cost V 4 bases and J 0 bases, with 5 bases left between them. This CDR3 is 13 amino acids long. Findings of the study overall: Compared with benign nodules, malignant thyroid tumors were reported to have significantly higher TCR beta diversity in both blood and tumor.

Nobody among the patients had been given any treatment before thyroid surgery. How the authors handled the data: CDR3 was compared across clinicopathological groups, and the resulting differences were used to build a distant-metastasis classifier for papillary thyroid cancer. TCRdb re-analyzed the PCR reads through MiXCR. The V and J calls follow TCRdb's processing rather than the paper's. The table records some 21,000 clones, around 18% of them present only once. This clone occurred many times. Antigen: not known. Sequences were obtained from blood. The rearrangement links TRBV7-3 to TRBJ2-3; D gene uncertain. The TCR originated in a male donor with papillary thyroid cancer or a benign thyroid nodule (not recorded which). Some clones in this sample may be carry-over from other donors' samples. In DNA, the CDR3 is TGTGCCAGCAGCTACCACAGCACAGATACGCAGTATTTT. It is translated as CASSYHSTDTQYF.